This T cell receptor beta chain came from a study of CD8 T cells in Susac syndrome. TCR beta sequencing covered blood CD8+ and CD4+ T cells. The germline V and J ends were trimmed by 1 base and 8 bases, with 9 bases remaining between them. CDR3 length equals 13 residues. Germline loops: CDR1 MGHRA, CDR2 YSYEKL. The authors reverse transcribed 0.5 to 1 ug RNA with random hexamers. TCRdb reprocessed the immunoSEQ multiplex PCR reads with MiXCR, giving one entry per CDR3 protein. The table records some 190,000 distinct CDR3 sequences, around 93% of them present only once. The source material was CD4+ T cells from PBMCs. This clonotype was sampled from a human donor in good health. The rearrangement joins TRBV4-1 to TRBJ2-1; D gene ambiguous. The CDR3 loop is CASSQAQIYEQFF. The DNA for the CDR3 is TGCGCCAGCAGCCAAGCCCAGATATATGAGCAGTTCTTC.